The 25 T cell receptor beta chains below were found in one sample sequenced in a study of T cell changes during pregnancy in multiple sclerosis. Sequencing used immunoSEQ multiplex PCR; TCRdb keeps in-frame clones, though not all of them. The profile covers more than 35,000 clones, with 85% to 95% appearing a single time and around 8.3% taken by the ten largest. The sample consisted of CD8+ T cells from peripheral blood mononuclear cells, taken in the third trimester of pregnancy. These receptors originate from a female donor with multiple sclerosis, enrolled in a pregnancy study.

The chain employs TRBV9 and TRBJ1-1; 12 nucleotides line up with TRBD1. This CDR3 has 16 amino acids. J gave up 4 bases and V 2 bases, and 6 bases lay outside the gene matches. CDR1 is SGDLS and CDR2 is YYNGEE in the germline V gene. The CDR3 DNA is TGTGCCAGCAGCGTGGGGACAGGGGGCAGTCGCACTGAAGCTTTCTTT. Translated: CASSVGTGGSRTEAFF.

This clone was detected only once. CDR3 sequence reads: CSVFTGDTGELFF. In DNA, the CDR3 is TGCAGCGTTTTTACAGGGGACACCGGGGAGCTGTTTTTT. This chain joins TRBV29-1 and TRBJ2-2; TRBD1 aligns across 7 bases. With 5 bases clipped from V and 3 bases from J, the junction kept 3 bases outside the gene matches. There are 13 residues in the CDR3. CDR1 and CDR2 (germline): SQVTM, ANQGSEA.

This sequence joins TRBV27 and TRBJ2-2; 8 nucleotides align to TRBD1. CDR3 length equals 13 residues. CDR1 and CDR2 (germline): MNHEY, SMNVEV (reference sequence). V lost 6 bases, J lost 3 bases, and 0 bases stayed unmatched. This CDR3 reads CASRTGDTGELFF. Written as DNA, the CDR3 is TGTGCCAGCAGGACAGGGGACACCGGGGAGCTGTTTTTT.

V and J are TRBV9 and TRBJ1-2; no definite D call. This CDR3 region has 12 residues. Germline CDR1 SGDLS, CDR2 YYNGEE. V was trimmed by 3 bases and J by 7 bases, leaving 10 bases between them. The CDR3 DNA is TGTGCCAGCAGCGGATTGAACACTGGCTACACCTTC. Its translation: CASSGLNTGYTF.

CDR3 sequence: CASSLWDSSTDTQYF. As DNA, the CDR3 is TGTGCCAGCAGCTTATGGGACAGTAGCACAGATACGCAGTATTTT. The chain recombines TRBV7-9 with TRBJ2-3, with 7 bases lining up with TRBD1. Germline CDR1 and CDR2: SEHNR and FQNEAQ (reference sequence). Unmatched junction bases numbered 2, after V lost 2 bases and J lost 0 bases. The CDR3 covers 15 residues.

Here the CDR3 DNA reads TGTGCCAGCTTCCTAGGGGGGGTTGGGATTTGGTTGGGGAATAGCAATCAGCCCCAGCATTTT. Protein product: CASFLGGVGIWLGNSNQPQHF. The rearrangement joins TRBV9 to TRBJ1-5; the D gene is possibly TRBD1 (6 bases). The CDR3 spans 21 residues. V dropped 7 bases and J dropped 0 bases, with 32 bases sitting between them. Germline values: CDR1 SGDLS, CDR2 YYNGEE.

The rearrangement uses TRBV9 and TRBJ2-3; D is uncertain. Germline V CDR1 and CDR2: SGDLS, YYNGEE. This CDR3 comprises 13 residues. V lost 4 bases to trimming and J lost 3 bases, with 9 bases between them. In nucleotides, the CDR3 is TGTGCCAGCAGCCAACCGCTAACAGATACGCAGTATTTT. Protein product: CASSQPLTDTQYF.

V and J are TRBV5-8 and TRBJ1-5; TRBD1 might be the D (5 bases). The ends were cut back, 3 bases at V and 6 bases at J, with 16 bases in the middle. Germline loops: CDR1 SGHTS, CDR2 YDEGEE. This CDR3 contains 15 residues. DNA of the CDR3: TGTGCCAGCAGCTCCTGGCAGGGCGAAAGTCAGCCCCAGCATTTT. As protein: CASSSWQGESQPQHF.

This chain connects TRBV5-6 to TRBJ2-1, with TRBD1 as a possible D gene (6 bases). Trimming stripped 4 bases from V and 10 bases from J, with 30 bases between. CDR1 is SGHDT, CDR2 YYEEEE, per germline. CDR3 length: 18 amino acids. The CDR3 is CASSARQEILEGQYEQFF. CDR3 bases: TGTGCCAGCAGCGCCAGACAGGAGATCCTCGAGGGGCAATACGAGCAGTTCTTC.

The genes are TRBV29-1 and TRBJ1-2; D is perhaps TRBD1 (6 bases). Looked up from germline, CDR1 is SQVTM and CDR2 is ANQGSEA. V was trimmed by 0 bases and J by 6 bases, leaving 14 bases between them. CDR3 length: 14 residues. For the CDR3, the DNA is TGCAGCGTTGAAGACCCCTACAGGGTGGATGGCTACACCTTC. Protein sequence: CSVEDPYRVDGYTF.

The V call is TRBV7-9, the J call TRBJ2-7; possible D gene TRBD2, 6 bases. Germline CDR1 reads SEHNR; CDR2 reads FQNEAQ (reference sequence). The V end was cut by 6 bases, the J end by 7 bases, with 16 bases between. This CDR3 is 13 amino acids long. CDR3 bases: TGTGCCAGCAGTCCCGAAGGTGCGGGGGAGCAGTACTTC. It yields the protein CASSPEGAGEQYF.

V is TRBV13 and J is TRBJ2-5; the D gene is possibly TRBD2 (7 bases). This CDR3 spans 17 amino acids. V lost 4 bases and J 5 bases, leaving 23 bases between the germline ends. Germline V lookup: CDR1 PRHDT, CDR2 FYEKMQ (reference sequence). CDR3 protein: CASSSLRGGGALETQYF. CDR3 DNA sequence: TGTGCCAGCAGCTCCCTGAGGGGTGGGGGGGCCTTGGAGACCCAGTACTTC.

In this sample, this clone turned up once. CDR3 in amino acids: CASSLWGPGTEAFF. The CDR3 nucleotides read TGTGCCAGCAGTTTGTGGGGGCCGGGCACTGAAGCTTTCTTT. This chain connects TRBV27 to TRBJ1-1; the D gene is possibly TRBD1 (6 bases). With 3 bases removed from V and 4 bases from J, the gap between germline ends came to 12 bases. CDR1 is MNHEY and CDR2 is SMNVEV in the germline V gene (reference sequence). The CDR3 is made up of 14 amino acids.

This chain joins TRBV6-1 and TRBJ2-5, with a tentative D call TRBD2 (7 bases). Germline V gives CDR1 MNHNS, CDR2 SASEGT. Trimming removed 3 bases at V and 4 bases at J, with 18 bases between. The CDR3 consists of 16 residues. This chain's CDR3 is CASSDQSGGGGETQYF. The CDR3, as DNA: TGTGCCAGCAGTGACCAGTCGGGCGGGGGCGGAGAGACCCAGTACTTC.

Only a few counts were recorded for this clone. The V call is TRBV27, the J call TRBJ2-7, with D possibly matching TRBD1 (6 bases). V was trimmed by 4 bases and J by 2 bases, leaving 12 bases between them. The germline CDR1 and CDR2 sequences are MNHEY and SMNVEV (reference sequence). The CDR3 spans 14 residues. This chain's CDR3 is CASSWAGATYEQYF. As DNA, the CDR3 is TGTGCCAGCAGTTGGGCAGGGGCTACCTACGAGCAGTACTTC.

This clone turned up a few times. CDR3 loop: CASSVGGSSGNTIYF. CDR3 coding DNA: TGTGCCAGCAGCGTAGGAGGCAGCTCTGGAAACACCATATATTTT. V gene TRBV9 combines with J gene TRBJ1-3; D uncertain. Trimming shortened V by 0 bases and J by 0 bases, and 7 bases separated the two germline ends. The CDR3 is 15 residues long. The germline V gene encodes CDR1 SGDLS and CDR2 YYNGEE.

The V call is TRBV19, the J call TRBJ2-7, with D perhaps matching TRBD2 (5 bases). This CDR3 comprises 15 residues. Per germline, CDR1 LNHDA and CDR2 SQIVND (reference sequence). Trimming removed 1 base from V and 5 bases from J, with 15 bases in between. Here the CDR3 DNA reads TGTGCCAGTAGTATAGTCGGGATGGCTCTCCACGAGCAGTACTTC. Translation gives CASSIVGMALHEQYF. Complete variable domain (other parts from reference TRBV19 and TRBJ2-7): DGGITQSPKYLFRKEGQNVTLSCEQNLNHDAMYWYRQDPGQGLRLIYYSQIVNDFQKGDIAEGYSVSREKKESFPLTVTSAQKNPTAFYLCASSIVGMALHEQYFGPGTRLTVT.

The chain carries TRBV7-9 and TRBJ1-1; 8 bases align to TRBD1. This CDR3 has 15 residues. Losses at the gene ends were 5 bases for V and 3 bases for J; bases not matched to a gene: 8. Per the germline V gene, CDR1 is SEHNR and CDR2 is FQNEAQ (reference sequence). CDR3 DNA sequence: TGTGCCAGCAGCCCACCCAGGGGGCTGGACACTGAAGCTTTCTTT. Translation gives CASSPPRGLDTEAFF.

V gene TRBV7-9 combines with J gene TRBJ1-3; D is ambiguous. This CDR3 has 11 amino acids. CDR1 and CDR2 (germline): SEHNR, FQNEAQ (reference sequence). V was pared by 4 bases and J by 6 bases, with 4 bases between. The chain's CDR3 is CASSSENTIYF. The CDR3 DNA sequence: TGTGCCAGCAGCTCAGAAAACACCATATATTTT. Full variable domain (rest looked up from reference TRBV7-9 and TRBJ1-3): DTGVSQNPRHKITKRGQNVTFRCDPISEHNRLYWYRQTLGQGPEFLTYFQNEAQLEKSRLLSDRFSAERPKGSFSTLEIQRTEQGDSAMYLCASSSENTIYFGEGSWLTVV.

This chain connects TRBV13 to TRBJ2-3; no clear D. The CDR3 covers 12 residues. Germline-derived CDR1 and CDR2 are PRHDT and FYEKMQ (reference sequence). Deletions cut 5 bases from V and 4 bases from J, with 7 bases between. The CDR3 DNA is TGTGCCAGCAGCCGTCCGTCAGATACGCAGTATTTT. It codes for CASSRPSDTQYF.

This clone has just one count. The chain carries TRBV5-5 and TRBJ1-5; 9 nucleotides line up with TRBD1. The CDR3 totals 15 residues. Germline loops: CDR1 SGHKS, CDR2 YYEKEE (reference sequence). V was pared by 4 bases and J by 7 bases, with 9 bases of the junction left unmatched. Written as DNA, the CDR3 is TGTGCCAGCAGCGAGGAGACAGGGGGGTACCAGCCCCAGCATTTT. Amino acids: CASSEETGGYQPQHF.

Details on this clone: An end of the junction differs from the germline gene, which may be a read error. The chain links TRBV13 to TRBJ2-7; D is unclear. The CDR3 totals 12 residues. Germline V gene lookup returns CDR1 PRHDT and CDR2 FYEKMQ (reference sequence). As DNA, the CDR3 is TGTGCCAGCAGCCTAGGTACTCGCGAGCAGTACTTC. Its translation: CASSLGTREQYF.

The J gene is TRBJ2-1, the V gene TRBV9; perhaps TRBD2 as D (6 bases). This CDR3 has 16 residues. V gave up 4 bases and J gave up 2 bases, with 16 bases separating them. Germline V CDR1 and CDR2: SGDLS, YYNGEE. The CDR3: CASSPGRPFTYNEQFF. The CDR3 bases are TGTGCCAGCAGCCCAGGGAGGCCCTTTACCTACAATGAGCAGTTCTTC.

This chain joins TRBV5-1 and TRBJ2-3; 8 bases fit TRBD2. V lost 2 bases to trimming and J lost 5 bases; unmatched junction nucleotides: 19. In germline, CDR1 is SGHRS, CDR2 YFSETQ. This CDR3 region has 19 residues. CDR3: CASSLDTTHAGGLGDTQYF. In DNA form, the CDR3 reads TGCGCCAGCAGCTTAGATACGACACACGCGGGGGGCCTTGGAGATACGCAGTATTTT.

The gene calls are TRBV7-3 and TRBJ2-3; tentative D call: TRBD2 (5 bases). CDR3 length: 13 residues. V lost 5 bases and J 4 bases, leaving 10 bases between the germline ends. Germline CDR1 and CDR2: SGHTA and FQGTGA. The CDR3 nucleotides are TGTGCCAGCAGCCAAGGGAGCCCAGATACGCAGTATTTT. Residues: CASSQGSPDTQYF.